The following is a TCR beta chain sequence with its context. Its antigen remains unknown. Treatment denoted: roughly 10-day PBMC culture with coronavirus spike peptide pools or control peptides (ViraFEST assay). This record belongs to a study of vaccination and CD4 T cells after COVID-19. Germline assignment: CDR1 MNHEY and CDR2 SMNVEV (reference sequence). CDR3 size: 14 residues. V lost 6 bases, J lost 8 bases, and 18 bases lay in between. The Oncomine TCR Beta short-read assay was applied to DNA of cultured CD4+ T cells. Each CDR3 protein gets one entry after TCRdb re-called the PCR reads with MiXCR. The sample contains approximately 12,000 distinct CDR3 sequences, about 30% of which appear only once.

Sequenced sample: cultured CD4+ T cells from blood. The chain couples TRBV27 to TRBJ2-3; D is perhaps TRBD2 (6 bases). This TCR was recovered from a human donor with COVID-19. CDR3 nucleotide sequence: TGTGCCAGCAGCCTGGGACTGGCGGCAGGTACGCAGTATTTT. It translates to CASSLGLAAGTQYF.